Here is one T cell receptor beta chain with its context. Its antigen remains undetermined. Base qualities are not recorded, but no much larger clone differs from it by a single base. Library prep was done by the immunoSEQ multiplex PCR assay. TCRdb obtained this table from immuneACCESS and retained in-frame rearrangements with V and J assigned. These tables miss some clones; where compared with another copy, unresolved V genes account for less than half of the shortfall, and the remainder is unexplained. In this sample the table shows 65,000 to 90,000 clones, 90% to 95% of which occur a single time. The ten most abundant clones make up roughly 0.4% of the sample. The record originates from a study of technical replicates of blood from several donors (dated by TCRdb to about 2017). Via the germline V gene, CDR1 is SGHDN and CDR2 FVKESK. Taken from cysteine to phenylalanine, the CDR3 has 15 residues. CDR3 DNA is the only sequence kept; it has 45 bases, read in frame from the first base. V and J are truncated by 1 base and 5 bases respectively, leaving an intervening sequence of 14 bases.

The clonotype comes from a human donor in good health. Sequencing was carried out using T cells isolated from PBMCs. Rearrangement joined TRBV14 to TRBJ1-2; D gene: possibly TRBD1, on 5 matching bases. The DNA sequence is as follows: TGTGCCAGCAGCCAAGTTACGGGGGAGGTGTATGGCTACACCTTC. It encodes CASSQVTGEVYGYTF.